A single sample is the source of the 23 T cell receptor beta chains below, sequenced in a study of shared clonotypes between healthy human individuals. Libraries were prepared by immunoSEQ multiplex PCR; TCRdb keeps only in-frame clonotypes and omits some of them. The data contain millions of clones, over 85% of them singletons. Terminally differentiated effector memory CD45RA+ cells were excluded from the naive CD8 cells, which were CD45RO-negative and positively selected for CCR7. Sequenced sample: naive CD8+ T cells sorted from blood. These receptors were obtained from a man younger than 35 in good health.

CDR3 DNA sequence: TGTGCCAGCTCGCTGCCGGGACCCTACGAGCAGTACTTC. It codes for CASSLPGPYEQYF. The rearrangement links TRBV18 to TRBJ2-7; either TRBD1 or TRBD2 may fit D (5 bases each). The V and J ends lost 6 bases and 2 bases respectively, with 11 bases between them. The CDR3 runs 13 residues. Germline V CDR1 and CDR2: KGHSH, LQKENI.

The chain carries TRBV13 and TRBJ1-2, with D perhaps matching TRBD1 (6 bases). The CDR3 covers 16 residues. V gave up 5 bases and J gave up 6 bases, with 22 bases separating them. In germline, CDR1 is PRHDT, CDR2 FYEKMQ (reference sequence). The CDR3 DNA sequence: TGTGCCAGCAGCCCTACCACCCGTCTGGACAGTCATGGCTACACCTTC. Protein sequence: CASSPTTRLDSHGYTF. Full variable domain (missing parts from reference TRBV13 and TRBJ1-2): AAGVIQSPRHLIKEKRETATLKCYPIPRHDTVYWYQQGPGQDPQFLISFYEKMQSDKGSIPDRFSAQQFSDYHSELNMSSLELGDSALYFCASSPTTRLDSHGYTFGSGTRLTVV.

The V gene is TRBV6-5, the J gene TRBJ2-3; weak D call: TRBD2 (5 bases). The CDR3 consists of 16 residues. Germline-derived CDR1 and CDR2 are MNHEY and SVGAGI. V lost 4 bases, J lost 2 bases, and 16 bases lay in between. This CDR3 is CASSSGSPLDTDTQYF. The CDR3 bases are TGTGCCAGCAGTTCGGGATCGCCCCTGGACACAGATACGCAGTATTTT.

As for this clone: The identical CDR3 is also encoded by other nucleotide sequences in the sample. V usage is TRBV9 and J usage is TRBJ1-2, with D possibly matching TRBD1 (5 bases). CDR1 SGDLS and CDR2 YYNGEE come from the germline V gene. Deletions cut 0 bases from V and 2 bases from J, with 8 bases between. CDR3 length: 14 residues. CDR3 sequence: CASSVGGGNYGYTF. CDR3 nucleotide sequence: TGTGCCAGCAGCGTAGGCGGGGGAAACTATGGCTACACCTTC.

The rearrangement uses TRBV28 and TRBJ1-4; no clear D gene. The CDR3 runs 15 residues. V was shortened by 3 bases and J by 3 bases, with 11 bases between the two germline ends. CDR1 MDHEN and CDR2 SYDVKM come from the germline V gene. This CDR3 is CASSLYREANEKLFF. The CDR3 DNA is TGTGCCAGCAGTTTGTATAGGGAGGCTAATGAAAAACTGTTTTTT.

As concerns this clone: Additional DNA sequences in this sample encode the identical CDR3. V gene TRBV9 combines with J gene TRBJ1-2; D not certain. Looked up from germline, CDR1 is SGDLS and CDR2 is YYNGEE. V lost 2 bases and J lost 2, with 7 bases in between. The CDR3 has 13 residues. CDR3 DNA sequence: TGTGCCAGCAGCGTCTCAGGAAACTATGGCTACACCTTC. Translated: CASSVSGNYGYTF.

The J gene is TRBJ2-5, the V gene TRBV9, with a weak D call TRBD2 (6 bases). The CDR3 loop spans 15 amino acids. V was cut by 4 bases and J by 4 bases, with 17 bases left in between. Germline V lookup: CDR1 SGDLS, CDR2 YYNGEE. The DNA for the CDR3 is TGTGCCAGCAGCCGTGGTGGCGGGGCCAGAGAGACCCAGTACTTC. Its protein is CASSRGGGARETQYF. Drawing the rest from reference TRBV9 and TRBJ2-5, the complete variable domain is DSGVTQTPKHLITATGQRVTLRCSPRSGDLSVYWYQQSLDQGLQFLIQYYNGEERAKGNILERFSAQQFPDLHSELNLSSLELGDSALYFCASSRGGGARETQYFGPGTRLLVL.

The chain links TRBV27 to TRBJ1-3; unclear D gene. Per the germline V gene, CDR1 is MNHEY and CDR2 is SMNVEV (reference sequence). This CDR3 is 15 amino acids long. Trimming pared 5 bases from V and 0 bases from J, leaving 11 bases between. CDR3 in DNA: TGTGCCAGCAGTCCGGACGATGGCTCTGGAAACACCATATATTTT. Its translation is CASSPDDGSGNTIYF.

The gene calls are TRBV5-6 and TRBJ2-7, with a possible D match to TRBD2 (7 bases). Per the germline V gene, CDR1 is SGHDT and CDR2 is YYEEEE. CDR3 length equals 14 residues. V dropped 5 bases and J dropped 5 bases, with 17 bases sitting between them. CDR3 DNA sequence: TGTGCCAGCAGTCGACTAGCTACAGGGAACGAGCAGTACTTC. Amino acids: CASSRLATGNEQYF. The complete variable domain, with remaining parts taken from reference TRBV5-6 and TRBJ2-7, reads DAGVTQSPTHLIKTRGQQVTLRCSPKSGHDTVSWYQQALGQGPQFIFQYYEEEERQRGNFPDRFSGHQFPNYSSELNVNALLLGDSALYLCASSRLATGNEQYFGPGTRLTVT.

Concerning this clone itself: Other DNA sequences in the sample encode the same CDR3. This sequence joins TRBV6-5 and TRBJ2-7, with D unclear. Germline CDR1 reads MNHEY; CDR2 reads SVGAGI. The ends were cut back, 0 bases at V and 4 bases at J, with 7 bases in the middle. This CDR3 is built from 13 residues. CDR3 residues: CASSYSGSYEQYF. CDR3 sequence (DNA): TGTGCCAGCAGTTACTCCGGGTCTTACGAGCAGTACTTC.

The CDR3 loop is CASSSFTGDQPQHF. DNA of the CDR3: TGTGCCAGCAGTTCTTTTACCGGGGATCAGCCCCAGCATTTT. The chain uses TRBV28 and TRBJ1-5, with no clear D. Per the germline V gene, CDR1 is MDHEN and CDR2 is SYDVKM. Trimming left V 4 bases short and J 5 bases short, with 12 bases between. This CDR3 region has 14 residues.

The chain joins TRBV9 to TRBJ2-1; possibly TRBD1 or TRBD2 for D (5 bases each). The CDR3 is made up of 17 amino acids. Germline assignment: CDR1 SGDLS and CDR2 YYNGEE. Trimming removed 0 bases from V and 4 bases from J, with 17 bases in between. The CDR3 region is CASSVGLEGESYNEQFF. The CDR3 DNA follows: TGTGCCAGCAGCGTAGGTCTAGAAGGGGAGAGTTACAATGAGCAGTTCTTC.

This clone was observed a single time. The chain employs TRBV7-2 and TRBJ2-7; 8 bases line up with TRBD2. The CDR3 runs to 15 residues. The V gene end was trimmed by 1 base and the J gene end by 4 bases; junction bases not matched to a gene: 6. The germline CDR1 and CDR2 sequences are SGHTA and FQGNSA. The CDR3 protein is CASSLDSGSPYEQYF. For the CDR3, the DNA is TGTGCCAGCAGCTTAGACAGCGGGAGTCCTTACGAGCAGTACTTC.

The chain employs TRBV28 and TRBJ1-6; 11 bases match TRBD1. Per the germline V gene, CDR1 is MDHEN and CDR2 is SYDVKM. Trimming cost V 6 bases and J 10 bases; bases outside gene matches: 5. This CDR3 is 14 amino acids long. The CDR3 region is CASSLRTGGSPLHF. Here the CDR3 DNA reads TGTGCCAGCAGCCTACGGACAGGGGGCTCACCCCTCCACTTT.

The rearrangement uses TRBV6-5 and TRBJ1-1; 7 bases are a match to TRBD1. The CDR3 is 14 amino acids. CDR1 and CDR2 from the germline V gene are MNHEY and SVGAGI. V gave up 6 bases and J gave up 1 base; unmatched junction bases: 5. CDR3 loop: CASSWGQSNTEAFF. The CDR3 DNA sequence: TGTGCCAGCAGCTGGGGACAGTCGAACACTGAAGCTTTCTTT.

DNA for the CDR3: TGTGCCAGCAGCTTAGCGGGGGGACTAGCGGGAGACAGATACGAGCAGTACTTC. This sequence encodes CASSLAGGLAGDRYEQYF. The chain is built from TRBV7-9 and TRBJ2-7, with 14 positions matching TRBD2. Unmatched junction bases numbered 8, after V lost 0 bases and J lost 4 bases. The CDR3 is made up of 18 amino acids. Germline values: CDR1 SEHNR, CDR2 FQNEAQ (reference sequence).

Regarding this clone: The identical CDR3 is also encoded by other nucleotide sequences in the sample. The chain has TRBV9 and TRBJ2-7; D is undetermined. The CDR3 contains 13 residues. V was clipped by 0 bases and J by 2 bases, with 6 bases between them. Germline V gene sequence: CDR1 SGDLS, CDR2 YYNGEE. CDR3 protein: CASSVGSTYEQYF. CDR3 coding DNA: TGTGCCAGCAGCGTAGGTTCCACCTACGAGCAGTACTTC. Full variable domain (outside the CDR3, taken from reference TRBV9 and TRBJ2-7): DSGVTQTPKHLITATGQRVTLRCSPRSGDLSVYWYQQSLDQGLQFLIQYYNGEERAKGNILERFSAQQFPDLHSELNLSSLELGDSALYFCASSVGSTYEQYFGPGTRLTVT.

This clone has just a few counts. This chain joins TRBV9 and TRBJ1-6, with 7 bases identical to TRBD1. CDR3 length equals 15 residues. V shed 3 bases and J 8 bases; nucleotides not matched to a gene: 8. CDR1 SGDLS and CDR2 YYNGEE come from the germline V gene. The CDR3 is CASSGEGTDYSPLHF. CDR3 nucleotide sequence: TGTGCCAGCAGCGGCGAGGGGACAGATTATTCACCCCTCCACTTT. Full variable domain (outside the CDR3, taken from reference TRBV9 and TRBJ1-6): DSGVTQTPKHLITATGQRVTLRCSPRSGDLSVYWYQQSLDQGLQFLIQYYNGEERAKGNILERFSAQQFPDLHSELNLSSLELGDSALYFCASSGEGTDYSPLHFGNGTRLTVT.

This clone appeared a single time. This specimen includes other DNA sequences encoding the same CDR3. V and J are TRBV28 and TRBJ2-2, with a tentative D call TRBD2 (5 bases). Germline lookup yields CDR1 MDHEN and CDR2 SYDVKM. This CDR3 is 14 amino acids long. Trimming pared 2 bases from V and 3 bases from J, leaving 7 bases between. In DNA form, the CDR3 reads TGTGCCAGCAGTTTAGTCGGGGACACCGGGGAGCTGTTTTTT. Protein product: CASSLVGDTGELFF.

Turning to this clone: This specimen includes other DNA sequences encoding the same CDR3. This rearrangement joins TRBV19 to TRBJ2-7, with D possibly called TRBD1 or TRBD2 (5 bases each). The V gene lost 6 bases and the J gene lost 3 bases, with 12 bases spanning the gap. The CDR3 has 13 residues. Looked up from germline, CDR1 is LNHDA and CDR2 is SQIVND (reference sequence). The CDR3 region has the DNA TGTGCCAGTAGCCCGGGACCCTTCTACGAGCAGTACTTC. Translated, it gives CASSPGPFYEQYF.

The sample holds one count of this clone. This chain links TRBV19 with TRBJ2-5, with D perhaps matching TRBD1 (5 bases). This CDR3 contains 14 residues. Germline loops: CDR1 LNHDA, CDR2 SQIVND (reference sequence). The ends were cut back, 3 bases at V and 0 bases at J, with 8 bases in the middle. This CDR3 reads CASSISTDQETQYF. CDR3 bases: TGTGCCAGTAGTATTTCGACAGACCAAGAGACCCAGTACTTC.

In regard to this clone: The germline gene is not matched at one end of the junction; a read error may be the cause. As DNA, the CDR3 is TGTGCTAGCAGCTTTTCCGGACTAGCGGGGGCCCCAGGGGAGCAGTACTTC. It encodes CASSFSGLAGAPGEQYF. V and J are TRBV7-7 and TRBJ2-7, with 13 positions matching TRBD2. Germline lookup yields CDR1 SSHAT and CDR2 FNYEAQ (reference sequence). The CDR3 has 17 residues.

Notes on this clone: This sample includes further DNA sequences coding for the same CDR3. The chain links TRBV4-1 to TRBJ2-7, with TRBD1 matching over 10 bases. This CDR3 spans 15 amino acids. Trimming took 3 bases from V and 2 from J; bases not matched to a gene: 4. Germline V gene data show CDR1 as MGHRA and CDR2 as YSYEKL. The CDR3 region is CASSHPGQGAYEQYF. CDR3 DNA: TGCGCCAGCAGCCATCCTGGACAGGGGGCCTACGAGCAGTACTTC.